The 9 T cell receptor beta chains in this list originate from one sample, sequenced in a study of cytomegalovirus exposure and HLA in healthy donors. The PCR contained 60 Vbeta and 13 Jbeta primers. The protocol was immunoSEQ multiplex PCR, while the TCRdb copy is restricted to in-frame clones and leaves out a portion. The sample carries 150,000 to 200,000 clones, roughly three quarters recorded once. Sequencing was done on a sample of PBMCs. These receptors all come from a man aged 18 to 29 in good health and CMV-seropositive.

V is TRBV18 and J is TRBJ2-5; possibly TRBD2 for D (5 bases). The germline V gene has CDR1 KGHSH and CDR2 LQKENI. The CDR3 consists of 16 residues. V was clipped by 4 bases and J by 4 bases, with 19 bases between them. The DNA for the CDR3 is TGTGCCAGCTCACGGGATTTGAGAGGGAAGGGAGAGACCCAGTACTTC. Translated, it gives CASSRDLRGKGETQYF.

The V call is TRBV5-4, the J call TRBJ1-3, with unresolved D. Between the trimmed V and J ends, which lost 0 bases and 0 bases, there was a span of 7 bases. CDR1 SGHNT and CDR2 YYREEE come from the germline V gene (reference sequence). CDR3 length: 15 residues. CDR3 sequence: CASSLVGSSGNTIYF. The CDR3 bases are TGTGCCAGCAGCTTGGTCGGGAGCTCTGGAAACACCATATATTTT.

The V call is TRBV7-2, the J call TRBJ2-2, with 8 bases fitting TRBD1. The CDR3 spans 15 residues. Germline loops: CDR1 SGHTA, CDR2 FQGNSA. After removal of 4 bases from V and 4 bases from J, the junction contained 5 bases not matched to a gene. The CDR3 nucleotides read TGTGCCAGCAGCTCCAGGACAGGGAGCACCGGGGAGCTGTTTTTT. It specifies CASSSRTGSTGELFF.

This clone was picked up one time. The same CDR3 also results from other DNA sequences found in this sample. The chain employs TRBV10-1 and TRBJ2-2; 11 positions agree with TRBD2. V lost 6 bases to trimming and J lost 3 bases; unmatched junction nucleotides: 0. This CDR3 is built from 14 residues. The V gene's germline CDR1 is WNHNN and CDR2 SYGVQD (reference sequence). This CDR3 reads CASRLAGDTGELFF. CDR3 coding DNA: TGCGCCAGCAGACTAGCGGGAGACACCGGGGAGCTGTTTTTT.

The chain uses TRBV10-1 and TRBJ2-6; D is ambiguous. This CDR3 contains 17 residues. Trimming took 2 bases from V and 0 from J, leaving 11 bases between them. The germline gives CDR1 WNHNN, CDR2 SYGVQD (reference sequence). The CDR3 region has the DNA TGCGCCAGCAGTGAGGGTCCGGGTACCTCTGGGGCCAACGTCCTGACTTTC. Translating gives CASSEGPGTSGANVLTF.

The CDR3 here is CGIIGLNEKLFF. The DNA for the CDR3 is TGTGGAATTATCGGTTTAAATGAAAAACTGTTTTTT. The V call is TRBV6-1, the J call TRBJ1-4; D is ambiguous. CDR1 and CDR2 from the germline V gene are MNHNS and SASEGT. The CDR3 is made up of 12 amino acids.

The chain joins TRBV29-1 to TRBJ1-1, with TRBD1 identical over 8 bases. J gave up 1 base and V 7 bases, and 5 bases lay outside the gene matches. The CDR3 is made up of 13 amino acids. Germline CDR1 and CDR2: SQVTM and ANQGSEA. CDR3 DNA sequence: TGCAGCGCCTGGGGGACAGGGAACACTGAAGCTTTCTTT. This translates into CSAWGTGNTEAFF.

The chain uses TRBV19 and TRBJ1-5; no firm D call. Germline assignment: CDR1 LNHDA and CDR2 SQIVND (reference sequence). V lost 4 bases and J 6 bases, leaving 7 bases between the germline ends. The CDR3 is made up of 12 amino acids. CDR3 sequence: CASSTPPQPQHF. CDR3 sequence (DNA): TGTGCCAGTAGTACCCCTCCTCAGCCCCAGCATTTT.

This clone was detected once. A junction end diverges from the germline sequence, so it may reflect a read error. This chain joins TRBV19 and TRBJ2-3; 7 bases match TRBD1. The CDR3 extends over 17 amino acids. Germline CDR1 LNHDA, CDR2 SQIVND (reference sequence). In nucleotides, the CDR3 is TGTGCCAATAGTATTATGGGGACAGATCCTAGCACAGATACGCAGTATTTT. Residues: CANSIMGTDPSTDTQYF.